Listed below are T cell receptor beta chains from one sample, sequenced in a study of shared T cell receptors in the human thymus. The assay was immunoSEQ multiplex PCR, and TCRdb's table has in-frame clones only and misses some. This sample yields 720,000 or so clones, of which 70% to 90% are seen a single time; roughly 0.01% belongs to the top ten. The same sample was also studied in work on human thymus T cells.

Sequenced input: thymocytes. The receptors shown here come from a girl less than two years old with a congenital heart defect. Each CDR3 is given with its conserved first and last residue. D genes are given only for firm matches. The listing skips clone size in some rows; elsewhere it reads once, few, many or a size class.

>TRBJ1-5|TRBV2|TRBD1|few
TGTGCCAGCCAACCGGTAGGGACAGGGGGGAGTAATCAGCCCCAGCATTTT
CASQPVGTGGSNQPQHF
>TRBJ2-7|TRBV4-1|TRBD1|NA
TGCGCCAGCAGCCAAGTTTTGGGACAGAGCTACGAGCAGTACTTC
CASSQVLGQSYEQYF
>TRBJ2-4|TRBV28|NA|NA
TGTGCCAGCAGTTTTGAGGGGGGGGAGTACATTCAGTACTTC
CASSFEGGEYIQYF
>TRBJ1-3|TRBV7-9|TRBD1|NA
TGTGCCAGCAGCTCCCGGGACAGCTACTCTGGAAACACCATATATTTT
CASSSRDSYSGNTIYF
>TRBJ2-4|TRBV19|TRBD1|once
TGTGCCAGTAGTACGAACCACAGGGGGGAAGGGAACATTCAGTACTTC
CASSTNHRGEGNIQYF
>TRBJ2-1|TRBV5-6|TRBD2|NA
TGTGCCAGCAGCTTACTAGCGGCCCGGGCAAGAGAGCAGTTCTTC
CASSLLAARAREQFF
>TRBJ1-5|TRBV19|TRBD1|NA
TGTGCCAGTAGTATTAAGCCCCGACAGGGGTATGAGGACTATAGCAATCAGCCCCAGCATTTT
CASSIKPRQGYEDYSNQPQHF
>TRBJ2-7|TRBV29-1|NA|NA
TGCAGCGTTGACGGCAGGGCAAAGTCGCCCTACGAGCAGTACTTC
CSVDGRAKSPYEQYF
>TRBJ2-3|TRBV10-2|TRBD1|NA
TGCGCCACCAAAGCACGACAGGGCCCCCTCACAGATACGCAGTATTTT
CATKARQGPLTDTQYF
>TRBJ2-3|TRBV4-3|NA|NA
TGCGCCAGCAGCCAAGGCGAGGGGGGGCCAAAATTCACAGATACGCAGTATTTT
CASSQGEGGPKFTDTQYF
>TRBJ1-2|TRBV5-4|TRBD1|NA
TGTGCCAGCAGCCTCGGACAGGGGATGAGGGGCTACACCTTC
CASSLGQGMRGYTF
>TRBJ2-7|TRBV5-4|NA|NA
TGTGCCAGCAGCTCCGGGACAAACTACGAGCAGTACTTC
CASSSGTNYEQYF
>TRBJ2-2|TRBV6-4|NA|NA
TGTGCCAGCAGGAAGACAGGTCGATCTACCGGGGAGCTGTTTTTT
CASRKTGRSTGELFF
>TRBJ1-3|TRBV9|NA|NA
TGTGCCAGCAGCGTTTTCATGAGGGCCCCAAACGATCCCTCTGGAAACACCATATATTTT
CASSVFMRAPNDPSGNTIYF
>TRBJ1-2|TRBV11-2|NA|NA
TGTGCCAGCAGCTTAGTTGAGACAGAGTATGGCTACACCTTC
CASSLVETEYGYTF
>TRBJ2-3|TRBV5-4|TRBD1|few
TGTGCCAGCAGCCGCAGGATCGGGACAGGGGGCACAGATACGCAGTATTTT
CASSRRIGTGGTDTQYF
>TRBJ2-7|TRBV6-1|TRBD1|NA
TGTGCCAGCAGTGAAGCGGACAGGAAGGAGTACTTC
CASSEADRKEYF
>TRBJ2-7|TRBV6-1|NA|NA
TGTGCCAGCAGTGAAGCGCTGCGACAGGATTCCTACGAGCAGTACTTC
CASSEALRQDSYEQYF
>TRBJ2-3|TRBV4-1|TRBD2|NA
TGCGCCAGCAGCCAAACAATAGCGGGGGGGCCGTCAGATACGCAGTATTTT
CASSQTIAGGPSDTQYF
>TRBJ1-2|TRBV2|TRBD1|NA
TGTGCCAGCGAAACAGGGGGCGAGTATGGCTACACCTTC
CASETGGEYGYTF
>TRBJ2-7|TRBV2|TRBD1|NA
TGTGCCAGCAGTGAAGGATTGGACAGGGCTTGCCCCTACGAGCAGTACTTC
CASSEGLDRACPYEQYF
>TRBJ2-5|TRBV19|NA|NA
TGTGCCAGTAGTAACGGCCCCCGAACAGAAAAAGAGACCCAGTACTTC
CASSNGPRTEKETQYF
>TRBJ2-7|TRBV6-9|NA|NA
TGTGCCAGACAACCTGGGTGGGAGAAGAAAATCTACGAGCAGTACTTC
CARQPGWEKKIYEQYF
>TRBJ1-2|TRBV27|NA|NA
TGTGCCAGCAGACAGGGTGCCTATGGCTACACCTTC
CASRQGAYGYTF
>TRBJ2-7|TRBV11-2|NA|NA
TGTGCCAGCAGCCCAACTTTCGGGGGGCAATGGAGGGAGCAGTACTTC
CASSPTFGGQWREQYF
>TRBJ1-4|TRBV19|NA|NA
TGTGCCAGTATGAGGATCGAGGGGGTGCCCCTCGGACAACTGTTTTTT
CASMRIEGVPLGQLFF
>TRBJ2-5|TRBV7-9|NA|NA
TGTGCCAGCAGCTTAGCGTCTACCGGGGAAGAGACCCAGTACTTC
CASSLASTGEETQYF
>TRBJ2-1|TRBV2|TRBD2|NA
TGTGCCTTAAAAGGGCTAGCGGGGGGGTTTTCGAATGAGCAGTTCTTC
CALKGLAGGFSNEQFF
>TRBJ1-1|TRBV7-6|NA|NA
TGTGCCAGCAGCTTAGGGAGGACGGATGGCAATAACACTGAAGCTTTCTTT
CASSLGRTDGNNTEAFF
>TRBJ1-5|TRBV13|NA|NA
TGTGCCAGCAGCACCAGAGACAGTGGTCCTCAGCCCCAGCATTTT
CASSTRDSGPQPQHF
>TRBJ2-5|TRBV7-9|NA|NA
TGTGCCAGCAGCTTAAAATTGCGAGAGACCCAGTACTTC
CASSLKLRETQYF
>TRBJ2-5|TRBV19|NA|NA
TGTGCCAGTAGTACTCTCAGGGAAGGGACCCAGTACTTC
CASSTLREGTQYF
>TRBJ2-5|TRBV11-2|TRBD2|NA
TGTGCCAGCAGCTTAGTAGAGGGTAGCGGGGGACCACAAGAGACCCAGTACTTC
CASSLVEGSGGPQETQYF
>TRBJ2-7|TRBV20-1|TRBD1|NA
TGCAGTGCTTCCGGGACAGACGAGCAGTACTTC
CSASGTDEQYF
>TRBJ1-5|TRBV6-1|NA|once
TGTGCCAGCAGTGAAAATGGGGGCGAGGCCTCAGGTCAGCCCCAGCATTTT
CASSENGGEASGQPQHF
>TRBJ1-2|TRBV6-5|NA|NA
TGTGCCAGCACCCAGGGACAACCCAACTATGGCTACACCTTC
CASTQGQPNYGYTF
>TRBJ1-4|TRBV9|TRBD1|few
TGTGCCAGCAGCTTAGGACAGGGGACTAATGAAAAACTGTTTTTT
CASSLGQGTNEKLFF
>TRBJ2-3|TRBV2|NA|NA
TGTGCCAGCAGTGAGGATCCCGAGGAGGCAGATACGCAGTATTTT
CASSEDPEEADTQYF
>TRBJ1-1|TRBV5-6|NA|NA
TGTGCCAGCAGCTTACAGGGAGTGGGTACTGAAGCTTTCTTT
CASSLQGVGTEAFF
>TRBJ2-1|TRBV4-2|NA|few
TGTGCCAGCAGCCAATGGGCCCCCGGGACAGAGCAGTTCTTC
CASSQWAPGTEQFF
>TRBJ1-1|TRBV4-1|NA|NA
TGCGCCAGCAGCCAATCCGAGGGGGAGGGGACTGAAGCTTTCTTT
CASSQSEGEGTEAFF
>TRBJ2-3|TRBV9|TRBD2|NA
TGTGCCAGCAGCTCCCGGGGGGGCAGTTCCACAGATACGCAGTATTTT
CASSSRGGSSTDTQYF
>TRBJ2-1|TRBV2|TRBD2|NA
TGTGCCAGCAGTGAGTCCGGGGGGTCCCCTTACAATGAGCAGTTCTTC
CASSESGGSPYNEQFF
>TRBJ2-2|TRBV4-1|NA|NA
TGCGCCAGCAGCCAAGTGGCCACCGGGGAGCTGTTTTTT
CASSQVATGELFF
>TRBJ2-3|TRBV28|NA|NA
TGTGCCAGCAGTTTCTGGTACCGTCGGAGGCCAGATACGCAGTATTTT
CASSFWYRRRPDTQYF